This T cell receptor beta chain was identified during a study of blood T cell repertoires in COVID-19. Assay used: immunoSEQ multiplex PCR; TCRdb lists only in-frame clones, some missing. The data contain fewer than 300,000 clones, 70% to 90% of them seen just once; the ten biggest clones take up just over 2.5%. The CDR3 has 14 amino acids. Germline V gives CDR1 LNHDA, CDR2 SQIVND (reference sequence). Between the trimmed V and J ends, which lost 6 bases and 0 bases, there was a span of 12 bases. The sample consisted of peripheral blood. The chain links TRBV19 to TRBJ2-7; D not resolved. This clonotype was sampled from a woman in her seventies with active or convalescent COVID-19. The CDR3 here is CASRQALSSYEQYF. CDR3 coding DNA: TGTGCCAGTAGGCAGGCGCTCAGCTCCTACGAGCAGTACTTC.